Listed below are T cell receptor beta chains from one sample, sequenced in a study of cytomegalovirus exposure and HLA in healthy donors. The repertoire was sequenced with immunoSEQ multiplex PCR; TCRdb's copy has only in-frame clones and lacks some. This sample yields 90,000 to 110,000 clones, of which approximately 79% are seen a single time; about 6.9% belongs to the top ten. Material: PBMCs. The receptors stem from a young man in good health and CMV-seropositive. CDR3s include the opening cysteine and the closing phenylalanine or tryptophan. The D gene is left open where the match is weak. Clone size, where shown, is once, few, many, or a class for clones that have expanded.

abundance | d_gene | j_gene | v_gene | CDR3aa | CDR3nt
NA | NA | TRBJ1-5 | TRBV23-1 | CASSQSHRVCQPQHF | TGCGCCAGCAGTCAATCCCACAGGGTGTGTCAGCCCCAGCATTTT
NA | TRBD2 | TRBJ2-3 | TRBV28 | CASSLGSAGETPFSTDTQYF | TGTGCCAGCAGTTTGGGATCGGCGGGGGAGACCCCATTTAGCACAGATACGCAGTATTTT
NA | NA | TRBJ2-6 | TRBV30 | CAWSAARGVLTF | TGTGCCTGGAGTGCAGCTCGGGGGGTCCTGACTTTC
NA | NA | TRBJ1-1 | TRBV19 | CASSLQGYTEAFF | TGTGCCAGTAGCCTACAGGGTTACACTGAAGCTTTCTTT
NA | NA | TRBJ1-6 | TRBV30 | CAWGLGGPSNSPLHF | TGTGCCTGGGGTCTCGGAGGGCCGTCGAATTCACCCCTCCACTTT
NA | TRBD2 | TRBJ2-5 | TRBV4-1 | CASSQDKERGGIETQYF | TGCGCCAGCAGCCAAGATAAGGAGCGGGGGGGTATAGAGACCCAGTACTTC
once | NA | TRBJ2-2 | TRBV30 | CAWSVGVWGGELFF | TGTGCCTGGAGTGTAGGGGTATGGGGCGGGGAGCTGTTTTTT
NA | NA | TRBJ2-7 | TRBV10-2 | CASSESGAGSLYF | TGCGCCAGCAGTGAGTCTGGGGCCGGCAGTCTGTACTTC
NA | TRBD1 | TRBJ2-5 | TRBV2 | CASSGAGGLGETQYF | TGTGCCAGCAGTGGAGCAGGGGGCTTGGGGGAGACCCAGTACTTC
NA | NA | TRBJ2-3 | TRBV9 | CASSVAGETDTQYF | TGTGCCAGCAGCGTGGCAGGGGAAACAGATACGCAGTATTTT
few | NA | TRBJ1-1 | TRBV6-7 | CASTSRFGNTEAFF | TGTGCCAGCACCTCCCGGTTTGGGAACACTGAAGCTTTCTTT
NA | NA | TRBJ2-7 | TRBV5-1 | CASSQGEQGSEQYF | TGCGCCAGCAGCCAGGGAGAACAGGGCTCCGAGCAGTACTTC
NA | NA | TRBJ1-1 | TRBV11-2 | CASSSPRGRGTEAFF | TGTGCCAGCAGCAGCCCGCGGGGGCGGGGGACTGAAGCTTTCTTT
NA | NA | TRBJ1-2 | TRBV19 | CASSGDGYTF | TGTGCCAGTAGCGGAGATGGCTACACCTTC
NA | NA | TRBJ1-1 | TRBV2 | CASSELGGAQNTEAFF | TGTGCCAGCAGTGAATTGGGAGGGGCCCAGAACACTGAAGCTTTCTTT
NA | NA | TRBJ2-7 | TRBV4-1 | CASSQRQLVYEQYF | TGCGCCAGCAGCCAGCGACAGTTGGTCTACGAGCAGTACTTC
NA | TRBD1 | TRBJ1-1 | TRBV7-2 | CASSSQGDTEAFF | TGTGCCAGCAGCTCCCAGGGGGATACTGAAGCTTTCTTT
NA | TRBD1 | TRBJ1-2 | TRBV5-1 | CASSPGQGTYGYTF | TGCGCCAGCAGCCCAGGACAGGGGACCTATGGCTACACCTTC
NA | NA | TRBJ1-6 | TRBV6-6 | CASSRDRTSPLHF | TGTGCCAGCAGCCGTGACAGGACTTCACCCCTCCACTTT
few | NA | TRBJ2-1 | TRBV6-1 | CASSGRQLSSYNEQFF | TGTGCCAGCAGTGGGCGACAGCTGAGCTCCTACAATGAGCAGTTCTTC
NA | NA | TRBJ1-2 | TRBV25-1 | CASSELTGNGYTF | TGTGCCAGCAGTGAACTCACAGGGAACGGCTACACCTTC
NA | TRBD2 | TRBJ2-3 | TRBV2 | CASSERGGTDTQYF | TGTGCCAGCAGCGAGCGGGGTGGCACAGATACGCAGTATTTT
NA | NA | TRBJ2-1 | TRBV27 | CASSLSRGPLNEQFF | TGTGCCAGCAGTTTATCGCGGGGGCCTCTGAATGAGCAGTTCTTC
few | TRBD2 | TRBJ2-1 | TRBV7-6 | CASSPPGGGGAPMNYNEQFF | TGTGCCAGCAGCCCTCCTGGGGGCGGGGGGGCCCCTATGAACTACAATGAGCAGTTCTTC
NA | NA | TRBJ1-1 | TRBV2 | CASTRPGDYTEAFF | TGTGCCAGCACCCGGCCGGGTGATTACACTGAAGCTTTCTTT
NA | NA | TRBJ1-1 | TRBV2 | CASSEMRTEAFF | TGTGCCAGCAGTGAGATGAGAACTGAAGCTTTCTTT
NA | TRBD1 | TRBJ2-7 | TRBV5-4 | CASSSTDRAYEQYF | TGTGCCAGCAGCTCGACCGACAGGGCCTACGAGCAGTACTTC
NA | NA | TRBJ1-6 | TRBV30 | CAWDGQWDSPLHF | TGTGCCTGGGACGGACAGTGGGATTCACCCCTCCACTTT
NA | NA | TRBJ2-1 | TRBV4-2 | CASSQDRDEQFF | TGTGCCAGCAGCCAAGACAGGGATGAGCAGTTCTTC
NA | NA | TRBJ2-7 | TRBV5-6 | CASSSWGDSAYEQYF | TGTGCCAGCAGCTCGTGGGGGGACAGTGCCTACGAGCAGTACTTC
NA | TRBD2 | TRBJ2-3 | TRBV7-2 | CASSLNSLAEDTQYF | TGTGCCAGCAGCTTAAATTCCCTAGCGGAAGATACGCAGTATTTT
NA | NA | TRBJ2-1 | TRBV4-1 | CASSQDVRDSYNEQFF | TGCGCCAGCAGCCAAGATGTCCGAGATTCCTACAATGAGCAGTTCTTC
NA | TRBD1 | TRBJ2-3 | TRBV11-3 | CASSRGTGGRTDTQYF | TGTGCCAGCAGCCGCGGGACAGGGGGCCGGACAGATACGCAGTATTTT
NA | NA | TRBJ1-3 | TRBV6-1 | CASSVWASGNTIYF | TGTGCCAGCAGTGTTTGGGCATCTGGAAACACCATATATTTT
NA | NA | TRBJ2-1 | TRBV6-5 | CASSYNRVTYNEQFF | TGTGCCAGCAGTTACAACAGGGTAACCTACAATGAGCAGTTCTTC
NA | NA | TRBJ1-5 | TRBV7-8 | CASSPAGGRYAYQPQHF | TGTGCCAGCAGCCCCGCGGGGGGACGGTACGCCTATCAGCCCCAGCATTTT
NA | NA | TRBJ2-3 | TRBV5-1 | CASSYGLTDTQYF | TGCGCCAGCAGCTACGGACTTACAGATACGCAGTATTTT
NA | TRBD2 | TRBJ2-5 | TRBV5-1 | CASSLKLAGQETQYF | TGCGCCAGCAGCTTGAAACTAGCGGGACAAGAGACCCAGTACTTC
NA | NA | TRBJ2-3 | TRBV10-1 | CASSGADTQYF | TGCGCCAGCAGCGGAGCAGATACGCAGTATTTT
NA | NA | TRBJ1-3 | TRBV4-2 | CASSQGQSSGNTIYF | TGTGCCAGCAGCCAAGGACAGAGCTCTGGAAACACCATATATTTT
NA | TRBD2 | TRBJ2-1 | TRBV9 | CASSITSGGAPYNEQFF | TGTGCCAGCAGCATAACTAGCGGGGGGGCCCCCTACAATGAGCAGTTCTTC
NA | TRBD2 | TRBJ2-3 | TRBV6-5 | CASSGLAIDTQYF | TGTGCCAGCAGCGGACTAGCGATAGATACGCAGTATTTT
NA | TRBD1 | TRBJ1-1 | TRBV9 | CASSQDRGTTNTEAFF | TGTGCCAGCAGCCAGGACAGGGGGACTACTAACACTGAAGCTTTCTTT
NA | TRBD1 | TRBJ1-1 | TRBV5-1 | CASSLEGTGATEAFF | TGCGCCAGCAGCTTGGAGGGGACAGGGGCCACTGAAGCTTTCTTT
NA | TRBD1 | TRBJ2-3 | TRBV27 | CASSLDRVGGADTQYF | TGTGCCAGCAGTTTGGACAGGGTCGGAGGGGCAGATACGCAGTATTTT
NA | NA | TRBJ1-4 | TRBV6-1 | CASSEGASFGEKLFF | TGTGCCAGCAGTGAAGGTGCGTCTTTCGGTGAAAAACTGTTTTTT
NA | TRBD2 | TRBJ2-7 | TRBV6-1 | CASSGYSGGADYEQYF | TGTGCCAGCAGTGGGTATAGCGGGGGAGCAGATTACGAGCAGTACTTC
few | TRBD2 | TRBJ2-7 | TRBV10-2 | CASSESAGGVYEQYF | TGCGCCAGCAGTGAGTCTGCGGGGGGAGTTTACGAGCAGTACTTC
once | TRBD1 | TRBJ1-5 | TRBV2 | CASREQGTSNQPQHF | TGTGCCAGCAGGGAACAGGGGACTAGCAATCAGCCCCAGCATTTT
few | TRBD1 | TRBJ1-1 | TRBV7-2 | CASSPTGGGNAAEAFF | TGTGCCAGCAGCCCGACAGGGGGCGGGAACGCGGCTGAAGCTTTCTTT
NA | TRBD1 | TRBJ2-7 | TRBV6-1 | CASSLQGSTYEQYF | TGTGCCAGCAGTTTACAGGGGTCAACCTACGAGCAGTACTTC
NA | NA | TRBJ1-2 | TRBV19 | CASSTRQASDPGYTF | TGTGCCAGTAGTACCCGACAGGCGTCAGATCCTGGCTACACCTTC
NA | NA | TRBJ1-2 | TRBV7-2 | CASITGRTSNYGYTF | TGTGCCAGCATTACAGGGCGTACCTCTAACTATGGCTACACCTTC
NA | TRBD2 | TRBJ2-1 | TRBV28 | CASSFPASGGAIWNEQFF | TGTGCCAGCAGTTTCCCGGCTAGCGGGGGGGCCATCTGGAATGAGCAGTTCTTC